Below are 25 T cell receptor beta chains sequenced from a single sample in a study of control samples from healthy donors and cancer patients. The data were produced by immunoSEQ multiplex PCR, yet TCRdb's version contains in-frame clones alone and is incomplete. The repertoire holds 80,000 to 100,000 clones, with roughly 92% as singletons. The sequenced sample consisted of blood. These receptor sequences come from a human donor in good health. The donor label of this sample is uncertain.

CDR3 amino acids: CASSLVGTTEKLFF. Here the CDR3 DNA reads TGTGCCAGCAGCTTAGTTGGGACAACCGAAAAACTGTTTTTT. This rearrangement joins TRBV7-2 to TRBJ1-4; tentative D call: TRBD1 (6 bases). The V gene lost 1 base and the J gene lost 8 bases, with 11 bases spanning the gap. Germline CDR1 reads SGHTA; CDR2 reads FQGNSA. The CDR3 sequence is 14 residues long.

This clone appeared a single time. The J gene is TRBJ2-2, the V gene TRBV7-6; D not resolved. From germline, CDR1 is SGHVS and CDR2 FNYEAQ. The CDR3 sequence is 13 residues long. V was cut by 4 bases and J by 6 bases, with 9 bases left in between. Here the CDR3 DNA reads TGTGCCAGCAGCTCCTTTAAGGCCGGGGAGCTGTTTTTT. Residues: CASSSFKAGELFF.

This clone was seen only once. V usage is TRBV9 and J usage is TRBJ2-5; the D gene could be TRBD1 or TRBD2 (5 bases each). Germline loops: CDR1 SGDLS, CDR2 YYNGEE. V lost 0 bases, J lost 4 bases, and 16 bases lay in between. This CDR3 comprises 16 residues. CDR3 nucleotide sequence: TGTGCCAGCAGCGTAGGAGGGGTTCTCCGGGGAGAGACCCAGTACTTC. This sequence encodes CASSVGGVLRGETQYF.

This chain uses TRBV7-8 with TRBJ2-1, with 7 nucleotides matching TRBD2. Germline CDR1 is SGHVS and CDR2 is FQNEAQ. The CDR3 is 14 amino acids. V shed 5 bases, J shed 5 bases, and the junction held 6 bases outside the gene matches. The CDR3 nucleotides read TGTGCCAGCAGCCACGGGACTACCCACAATGAGCAGTTCTTC. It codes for CASSHGTTHNEQFF.

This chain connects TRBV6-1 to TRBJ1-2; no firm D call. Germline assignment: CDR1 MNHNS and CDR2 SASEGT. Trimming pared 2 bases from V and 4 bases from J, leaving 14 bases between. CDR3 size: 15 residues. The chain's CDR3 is CASSESAWESYGYTF. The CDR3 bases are TGTGCCAGCAGTGAAAGTGCCTGGGAGTCCTATGGCTACACCTTC.

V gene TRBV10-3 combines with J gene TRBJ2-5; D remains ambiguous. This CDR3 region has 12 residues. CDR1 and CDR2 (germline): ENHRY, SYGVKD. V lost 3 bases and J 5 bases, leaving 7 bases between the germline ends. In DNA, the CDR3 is TGTGCCATCAGTGAAGGGATGGAGACCCAGTACTTC. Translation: CAISEGMETQYF.

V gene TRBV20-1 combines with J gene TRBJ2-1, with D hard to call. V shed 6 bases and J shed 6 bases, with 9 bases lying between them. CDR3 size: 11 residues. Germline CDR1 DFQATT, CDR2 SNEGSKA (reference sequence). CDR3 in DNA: TGCAGTGCAAAAGCAGGCAATGAGCAGTTCTTC. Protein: CSAKAGNEQFF.

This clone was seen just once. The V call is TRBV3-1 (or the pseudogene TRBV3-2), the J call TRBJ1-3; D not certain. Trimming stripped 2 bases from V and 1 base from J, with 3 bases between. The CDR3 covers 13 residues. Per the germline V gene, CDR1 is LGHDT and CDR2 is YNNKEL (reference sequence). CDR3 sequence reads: CASSQTSGNTIYF. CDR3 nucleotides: TGTGCCAGCAGCCAAACTTCTGGAAACACCATATATTTT.

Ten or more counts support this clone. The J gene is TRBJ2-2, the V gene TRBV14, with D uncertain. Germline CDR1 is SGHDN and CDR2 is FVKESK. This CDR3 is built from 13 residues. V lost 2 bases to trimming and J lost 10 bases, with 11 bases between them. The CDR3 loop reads CASSQSGSSELFF. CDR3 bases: TGTGCCAGCAGCCAATCCGGGTCATCGGAGCTGTTTTTT.

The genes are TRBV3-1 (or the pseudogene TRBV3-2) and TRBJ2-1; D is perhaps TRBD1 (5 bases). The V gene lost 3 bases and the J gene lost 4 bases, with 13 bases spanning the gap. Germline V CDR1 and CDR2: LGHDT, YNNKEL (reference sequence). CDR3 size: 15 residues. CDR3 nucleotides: TGTGCCAGCAGCCACAGCACCAGGGATTACAATGAGCAGTTCTTC. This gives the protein CASSHSTRDYNEQFF.

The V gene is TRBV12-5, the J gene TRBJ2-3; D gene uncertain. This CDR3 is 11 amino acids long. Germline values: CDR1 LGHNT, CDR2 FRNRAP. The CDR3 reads CLVVGPDTQYF. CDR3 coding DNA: TGTCTTGTGGTGGGCCCAGATACGCAGTATTTT.

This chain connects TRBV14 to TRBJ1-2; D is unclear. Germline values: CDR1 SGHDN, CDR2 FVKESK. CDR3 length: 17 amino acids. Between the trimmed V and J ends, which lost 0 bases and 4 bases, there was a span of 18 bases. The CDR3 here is CASSQDRHPFVLYGYTF. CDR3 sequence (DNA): TGTGCCAGCAGCCAAGATCGACATCCGTTTGTCCTCTATGGCTACACCTTC. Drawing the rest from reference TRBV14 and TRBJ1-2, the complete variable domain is EAGVTQFPSHSVIEKGQTVTLRCDPISGHDNLYWYRRVMGKEIKFLLHFVKESKQDESGMPNNRFLAERTGGTYSTLKVQPAELEDSGVYFCASSQDRHPFVLYGYTFGSGTRLTVV.

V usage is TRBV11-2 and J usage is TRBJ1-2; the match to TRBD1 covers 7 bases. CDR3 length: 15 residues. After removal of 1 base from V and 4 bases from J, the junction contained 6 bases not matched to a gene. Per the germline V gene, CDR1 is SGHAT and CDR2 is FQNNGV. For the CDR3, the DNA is TGTGCCAGCAGCTTAGGTACAGGGGACATCTATGGCTACACCTTC. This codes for CASSLGTGDIYGYTF.

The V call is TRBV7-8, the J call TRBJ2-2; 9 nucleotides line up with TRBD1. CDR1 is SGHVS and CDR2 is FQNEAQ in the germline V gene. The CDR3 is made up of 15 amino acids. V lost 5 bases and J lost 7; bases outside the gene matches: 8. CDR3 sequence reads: CASSDGTGRGGELFF. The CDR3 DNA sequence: TGTGCCAGCAGCGACGGGACAGGGCGAGGCGGGGAGCTGTTTTTT. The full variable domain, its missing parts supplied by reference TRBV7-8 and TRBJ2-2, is GAGVSQSPRYKVAKRGQDVALRCDPISGHVSLFWYQQALGQGPEFLTYFQNEAQLDKSGLPSDRFFAERPEGSVSTLKIQRTQQEDSAVYLCASSDGTGRGGELFFGEGSRLTVL.

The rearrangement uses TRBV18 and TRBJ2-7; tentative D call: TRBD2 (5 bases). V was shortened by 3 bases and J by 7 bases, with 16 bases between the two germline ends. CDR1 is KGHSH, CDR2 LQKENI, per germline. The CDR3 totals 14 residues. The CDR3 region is CASSPTQSTGEQYV. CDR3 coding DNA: TGTGCCAGCTCACCGACACAATCTACGGGGGAGCAGTACGTC.

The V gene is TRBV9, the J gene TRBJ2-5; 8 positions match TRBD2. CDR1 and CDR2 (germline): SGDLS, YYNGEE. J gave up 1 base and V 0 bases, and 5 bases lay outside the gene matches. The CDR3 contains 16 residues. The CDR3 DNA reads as TGTGCCAGCAGCGTAGACCCACTAGCGGTCCAAGAGACCCAGTACTTC. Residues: CASSVDPLAVQETQYF. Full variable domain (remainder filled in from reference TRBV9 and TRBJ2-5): DSGVTQTPKHLITATGQRVTLRCSPRSGDLSVYWYQQSLDQGLQFLIQYYNGEERAKGNILERFSAQQFPDLHSELNLSSLELGDSALYFCASSVDPLAVQETQYFGPGTRLLVL.

In DNA, the CDR3 is TGTGCCAGCAGACAACTAGCGGGGCCCTCCTACGAGCAGTACTTC. Translating it yields CASRQLAGPSYEQYF. The chain couples TRBV6-5 to TRBJ2-7, with 10 positions matching TRBD2. Germline CDR1 MNHEY, CDR2 SVGAGI. The V and J ends lost 6 bases and 0 bases, in that order; junction bases with no gene match: 5. This CDR3 contains 15 residues.

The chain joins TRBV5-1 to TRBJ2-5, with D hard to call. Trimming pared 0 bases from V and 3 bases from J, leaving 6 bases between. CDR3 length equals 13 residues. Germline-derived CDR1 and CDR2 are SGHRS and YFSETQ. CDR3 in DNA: TGCGCCAGCAGCTTGGACAGTAAAGAGACCCAGTACTTC. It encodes CASSLDSKETQYF.

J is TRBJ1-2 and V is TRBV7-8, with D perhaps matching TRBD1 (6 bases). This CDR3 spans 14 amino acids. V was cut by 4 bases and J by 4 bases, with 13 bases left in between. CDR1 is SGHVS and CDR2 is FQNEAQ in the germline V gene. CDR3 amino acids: CASSSLARGYGYTF. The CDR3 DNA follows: TGTGCCAGCAGCTCACTAGCCAGGGGCTATGGCTACACCTTC.

The CDR3 region has the DNA TGTGCCAGCAGGGATTTGACAGGGGGTAGGGCTGAAGCTTTCTTT. Protein sequence: CASRDLTGGRAEAFF. V is TRBV2 and J is TRBJ1-1; 9 nucleotides agree with TRBD1. This CDR3 is 15 amino acids long. With 6 bases clipped from V and 6 bases from J, the junction kept 11 bases outside the gene matches. The V gene's germline CDR1 is SNHLY and CDR2 FYNNEI.

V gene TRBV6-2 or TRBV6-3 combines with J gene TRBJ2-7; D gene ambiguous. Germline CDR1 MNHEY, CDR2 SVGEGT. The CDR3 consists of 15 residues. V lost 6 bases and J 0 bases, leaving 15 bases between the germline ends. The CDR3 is CASSSDLSGSYEQYV. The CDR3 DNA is TGTGCCAGCAGCTCGGACCTTTCGGGCTCCTACGAGCAGTACGTC.

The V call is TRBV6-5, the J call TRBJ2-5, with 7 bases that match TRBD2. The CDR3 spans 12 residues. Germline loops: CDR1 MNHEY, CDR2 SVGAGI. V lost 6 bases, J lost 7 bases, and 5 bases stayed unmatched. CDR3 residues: CASSSTSWTQYF. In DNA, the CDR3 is TGTGCCAGCAGCTCGACTAGCTGGACCCAGTACTTC.

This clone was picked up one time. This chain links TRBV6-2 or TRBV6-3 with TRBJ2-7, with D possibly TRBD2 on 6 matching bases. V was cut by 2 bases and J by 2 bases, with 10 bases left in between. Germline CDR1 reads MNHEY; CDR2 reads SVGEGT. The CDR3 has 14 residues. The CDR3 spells CASSYGGKAYEQYF. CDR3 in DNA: TGTGCCAGCAGTTACGGGGGGAAGGCCTACGAGCAGTACTTC.

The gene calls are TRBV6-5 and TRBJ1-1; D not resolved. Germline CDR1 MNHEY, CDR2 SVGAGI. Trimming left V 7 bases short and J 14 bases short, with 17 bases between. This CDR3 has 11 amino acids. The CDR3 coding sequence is TGTGCCAGCAAAAGAGACGGGCGGCCGTTCTTT. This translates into CASKRDGRPFF.

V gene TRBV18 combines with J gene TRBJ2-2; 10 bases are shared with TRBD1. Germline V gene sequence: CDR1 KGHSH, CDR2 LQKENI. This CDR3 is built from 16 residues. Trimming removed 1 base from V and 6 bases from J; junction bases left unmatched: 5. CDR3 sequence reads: CASSPLGQGGPGELFF. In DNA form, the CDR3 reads TGTGCCAGCTCACCACTCGGACAGGGGGGACCCGGGGAGCTGTTTTTT.